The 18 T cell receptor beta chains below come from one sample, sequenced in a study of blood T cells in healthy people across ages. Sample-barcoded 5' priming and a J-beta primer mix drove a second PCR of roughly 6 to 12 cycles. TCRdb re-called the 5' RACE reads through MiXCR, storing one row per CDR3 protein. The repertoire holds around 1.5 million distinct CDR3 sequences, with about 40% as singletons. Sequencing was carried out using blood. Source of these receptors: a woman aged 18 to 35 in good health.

In DNA, the CDR3 is TGTGCCAGCAGCGGTGGGACTGTCACTGAAGCTTTCTTT. This gives the protein CASSGGTVTEAFF. V usage is TRBV7-9 and J usage is TRBJ1-1, with D possibly matching TRBD1 (5 bases). Between the trimmed V and J ends, which lost 5 bases and 4 bases, there was a span of 11 bases. This CDR3 is built from 13 residues. The germline gives CDR1 SEHNR, CDR2 FQNEAQ (reference sequence). The complete variable domain, with remaining parts taken from reference TRBV7-9 and TRBJ1-1, reads DTGVSQNPRHKITKRGQNVTFRCDPISEHNRLYWYRQTLGQGPEFLTYFQNEAQLEKSRLLSDRFSAERPKGSFSTLEIQRTEQGDSAMYLCASSGGTVTEAFFGQGTRLTVV.

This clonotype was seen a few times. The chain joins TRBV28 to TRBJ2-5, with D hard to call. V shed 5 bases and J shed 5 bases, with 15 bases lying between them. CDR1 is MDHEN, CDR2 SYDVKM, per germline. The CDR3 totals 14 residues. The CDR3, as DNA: TGTGCCAGCAGTCCCCGGCGCCTTAGGGAGACCCAGTACTTC. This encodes CASSPRRLRETQYF.

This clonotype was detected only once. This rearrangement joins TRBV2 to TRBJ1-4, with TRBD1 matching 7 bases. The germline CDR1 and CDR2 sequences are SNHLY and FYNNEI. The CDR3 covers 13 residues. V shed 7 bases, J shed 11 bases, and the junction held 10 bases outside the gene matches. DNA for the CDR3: TGTGCCAGCATCGGACAGGCGGCGGGGAAACTGTTTTTT. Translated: CASIGQAAGKLFF.

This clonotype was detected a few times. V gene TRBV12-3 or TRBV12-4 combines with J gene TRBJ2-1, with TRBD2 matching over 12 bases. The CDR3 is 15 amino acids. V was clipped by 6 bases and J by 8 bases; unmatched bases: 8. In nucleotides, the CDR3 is TGTGCCAGCAGCGCTAGCGGGAGGGCCATCGATGAGCAGTTCTTC. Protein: CASSASGRAIDEQFF.

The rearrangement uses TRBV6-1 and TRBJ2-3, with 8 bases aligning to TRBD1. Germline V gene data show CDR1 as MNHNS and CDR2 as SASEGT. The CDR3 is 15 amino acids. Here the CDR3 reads CFQLGTGPLTDTQYF. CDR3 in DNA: TGTTTCCAATTAGGGACAGGTCCCCTAACAGATACGCAGTATTTT.

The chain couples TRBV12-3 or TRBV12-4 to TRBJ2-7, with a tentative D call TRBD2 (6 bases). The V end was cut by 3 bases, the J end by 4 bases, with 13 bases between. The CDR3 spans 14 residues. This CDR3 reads CASSLGTGRYEQYF. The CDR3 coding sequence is TGTGCCAGCAGTTTGGGGACGGGGAGGTACGAGCAGTACTTC.

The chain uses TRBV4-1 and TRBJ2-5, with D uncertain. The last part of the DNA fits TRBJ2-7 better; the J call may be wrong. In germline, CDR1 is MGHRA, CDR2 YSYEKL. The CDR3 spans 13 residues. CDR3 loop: CASSQVAGGEQYF. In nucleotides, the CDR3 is TGCGCCAGCAGCCAAGTTGCAGGCGGCGAGCAGTACTTC.

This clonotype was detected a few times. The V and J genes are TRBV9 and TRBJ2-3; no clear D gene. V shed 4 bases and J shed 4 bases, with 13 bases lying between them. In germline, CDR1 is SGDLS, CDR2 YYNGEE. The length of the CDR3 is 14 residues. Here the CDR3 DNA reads TGTGCCAGCAGCCCCCAATTTCCGGCAGATACGCAGTATTTT. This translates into CASSPQFPADTQYF.

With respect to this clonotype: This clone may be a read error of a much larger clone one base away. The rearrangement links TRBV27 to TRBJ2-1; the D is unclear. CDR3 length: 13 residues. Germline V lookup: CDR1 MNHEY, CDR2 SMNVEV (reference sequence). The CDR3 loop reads CAGSTSSYNEQFF. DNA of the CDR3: TGTGCCGGCAGTACGAGCTCCTACAATGAGCAGTTCTTC.

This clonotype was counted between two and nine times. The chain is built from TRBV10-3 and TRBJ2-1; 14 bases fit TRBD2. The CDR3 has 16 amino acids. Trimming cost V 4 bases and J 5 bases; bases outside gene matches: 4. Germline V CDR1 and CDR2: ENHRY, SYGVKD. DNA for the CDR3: TGTGCCATCAGTGGGATGGGACTAGCGGGAGACAATGAGCAGTTCTTC. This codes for CAISGMGLAGDNEQFF.

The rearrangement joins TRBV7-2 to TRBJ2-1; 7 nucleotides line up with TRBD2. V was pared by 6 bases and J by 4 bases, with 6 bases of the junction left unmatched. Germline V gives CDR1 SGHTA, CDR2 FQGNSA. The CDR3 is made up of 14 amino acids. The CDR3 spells CASRPGGEYNEQFF. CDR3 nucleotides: TGTGCCAGCAGACCGGGAGGAGAGTACAATGAGCAGTTCTTC.

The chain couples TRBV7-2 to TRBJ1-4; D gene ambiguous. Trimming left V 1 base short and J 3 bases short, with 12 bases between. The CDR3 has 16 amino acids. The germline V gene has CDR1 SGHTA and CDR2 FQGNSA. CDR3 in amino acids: CASSLGYYGANEKLFF. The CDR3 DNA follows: TGTGCCAGCAGCTTAGGGTATTATGGGGCTAATGAAAAACTGTTTTTT.

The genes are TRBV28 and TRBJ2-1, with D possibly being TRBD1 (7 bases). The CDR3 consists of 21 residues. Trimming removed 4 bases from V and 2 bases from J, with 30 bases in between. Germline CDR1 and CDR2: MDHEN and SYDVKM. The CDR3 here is CASSSSPNRGMTRGAYNEQFF. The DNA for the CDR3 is TGTGCCAGCAGTTCCAGCCCCAACAGGGGAATGACTAGGGGGGCCTACAATGAGCAGTTCTTC. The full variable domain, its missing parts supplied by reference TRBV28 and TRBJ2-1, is DVKVTQSSRYLVKRTGEKVFLECVQDMDHENMFWYRQDPGLGLRLIYFSYDVKMKEKGDIPEGYSVSREKKERFSLILESASTNQTSMYLCASSSSPNRGMTRGAYNEQFFGPGTRLTVL.

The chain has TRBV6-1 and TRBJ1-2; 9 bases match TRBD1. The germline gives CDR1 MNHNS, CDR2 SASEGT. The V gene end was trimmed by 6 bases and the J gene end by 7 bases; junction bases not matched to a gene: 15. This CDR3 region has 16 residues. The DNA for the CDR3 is TGTGCCAGCAGGATGGCAAACAGGGGGCCTCCAGGTGGCTACACCTTC. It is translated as CASRMANRGPPGGYTF.

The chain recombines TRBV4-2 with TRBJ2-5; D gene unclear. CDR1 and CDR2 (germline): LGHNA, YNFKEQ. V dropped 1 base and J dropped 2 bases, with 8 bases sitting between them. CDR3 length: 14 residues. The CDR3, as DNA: TGTGCCAGCAGCCAAGCGCTGGGGCAAGAGACCCAGTACTTC. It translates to CASSQALGQETQYF.

The CDR3 nucleotides are TGTGCCAGCAGCCTGCAAATGGGATACGAGCAGTACTTC. Protein sequence: CASSLQMGYEQYF. V gene TRBV7-9 combines with J gene TRBJ2-7; D is unresolved. V was cut by 5 bases and J by 4 bases, with 12 bases left in between. This CDR3 is 13 amino acids long. Germline V gives CDR1 SEHNR, CDR2 FQNEAQ (reference sequence).

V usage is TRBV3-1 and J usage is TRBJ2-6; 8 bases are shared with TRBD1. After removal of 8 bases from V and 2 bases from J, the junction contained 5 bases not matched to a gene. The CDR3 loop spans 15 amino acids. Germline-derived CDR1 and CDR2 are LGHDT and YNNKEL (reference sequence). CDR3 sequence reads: CASRAGGTGANVLTF. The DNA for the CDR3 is TGTGCCAGCCGCGCAGGGGGCACTGGGGCCAACGTCCTGACTTTC.

DNA of the CDR3: TGTGCCAGCAGTTTTCCGGCAGGGGGTACCTACGAGCAGTACTTC. This translates into CASSFPAGGTYEQYF. This chain links TRBV28 with TRBJ2-7; the match to TRBD1 covers 7 bases. The trim removed 3 bases at V and 2 bases at J, leaving 7 bases unmatched. From germline, CDR1 is MDHEN and CDR2 SYDVKM. The CDR3 has 15 residues. Full variable domain (outside the CDR3, taken from reference TRBV28 and TRBJ2-7): DVKVTQSSRYLVKRTGEKVFLECVQDMDHENMFWYRQDPGLGLRLIYFSYDVKMKEKGDIPEGYSVSREKKERFSLILESASTNQTSMYLCASSFPAGGTYEQYFGPGTRLTVT.